This TCR beta chain was sequenced in a study of T cells in Graves' hyperthyroidism and ophthalmopathy. On the study more broadly: Peripheral blood was obtained at initial diagnosis, preceding any treatment.

This clonotype was seen at least ten times. The antigen is unknown. The TCR beta CDR3 regions underwent amplification using RNA transcripts as the source. First-round RT-PCR targeting the TCR CDR3 was performed with the HTBI primer set. TCRdb used MiXCR to reprocess the multiplex PCR reads, holding one entry per CDR3 protein. The sample lists around 340,000 distinct CDR3 sequences, roughly 17% occurring once. Across 18 months, stable Graves' hyperthyroidism was marked by no progression to ophthalmopathy. CDR1 and CDR2 from the germline V gene are SNHLY and FYNNEI. CDR3 length: 13 amino acids. Trimming left V 7 bases short and J 3 bases short, with 12 bases between. General study findings and limits: A 13 V-J signature model discriminated ophthalmopathy versus stable hyperthyroidism.

Specimen: blood. This TCR was recovered from a man younger than 45 with Graves' hyperthyroidism. The rearrangement joins TRBV2 to TRBJ1-1; the D is unclear. CDR3 coding DNA: TGTGCCAGCACAAGGGAAGTAGACACTGAAGCTTTCTTT. Residues: CASTREVDTEAFF.